These T cell receptor beta chains were read from a single sample in a study of blood T cell repertoires in COVID-19. Repertoires were generated with immunoSEQ multiplex PCR, while TCRdb's copy carries only in-frame clones and drops some. The top ten clones hold roughly 2% of a sample with over 350,000 clones, around nine tenths of them seen once. Input material: PBMCs or T cells enriched from blood (not recorded which). The receptors stem from a woman younger than 35 with acute COVID-19. Each CDR3 is given with its conserved first and last residue. The D gene is left open where the match is weak. Clone size is shown for a subset of rows, as once, few, many or a class of expanded clone.

size: once
D: NA
V: TRBV11-2
J: TRBJ2-5
CDR3: CASSFFIRQGEETQYF
DNA: TGTGCCAGCAGCTTTTTTATCCGGCAGGGTGAAGAGACCCAGTACTTC

size: NA
D: NA
V: TRBV19
J: TRBJ1-1
CDR3: CASQGGAEAFF
DNA: TGTGCCAGTCAAGGAGGAGCTGAAGCTTTCTTT

size: NA
D: NA
V: TRBV11-2
J: TRBJ2-7
CDR3: CASSLDPGGAAQYF
DNA: TGTGCCAGCAGCTTAGATCCCGGGGGAGCTGCGCAGTACTTC

size: once
D: TRBD1
V: TRBV24-1
J: TRBJ2-5
CDR3: CATSGFLGQGKETQYF
DNA: TGTGCCACCAGTGGCTTCCTCGGACAGGGGAAAGAGACCCAGTACTTC

size: NA
D: NA
V: TRBV2
J: TRBJ1-1
CDR3: CASRQGSDTEAFF
DNA: TGTGCCAGCAGACAGGGTTCGGACACTGAAGCTTTCTTT

size: NA
D: NA
V: TRBV11-2
J: TRBJ1-5
CDR3: CASSLEPDNQPQHF
DNA: TGTGCCAGCAGCTTAGAGCCAGACAATCAGCCCCAGCATTTT

size: NA
D: NA
V: TRBV15
J: TRBJ2-7
CDR3: CATSRDAGQSSYEQYF
DNA: TGTGCCACCAGCAGAGATGCAGGGCAATCCTCCTACGAGCAGTACTTC

size: NA
D: TRBD2
V: TRBV5-1
J: TRBJ2-5
CDR3: CASSLGVAGAQETQYF
DNA: TGCGCCAGCAGCTTAGGGGTAGCGGGGGCCCAAGAGACCCAGTACTTC

size: NA
D: TRBD1
V: TRBV7-2
J: TRBJ1-1
CDR3: CASSLRDSEAFF
DNA: TGTGCCAGCAGCCTGAGGGACAGTGAAGCTTTCTTT

size: NA
D: NA
V: TRBV9
J: TRBJ1-1
CDR3: CASSVGSSNTEAFF
DNA: TGTGCCAGCAGCGTAGGTTCATCGAACACTGAAGCTTTCTTT

size: NA
D: NA
V: TRBV6-5
J: TRBJ1-1
CDR3: CASSYGGANTEAFF
DNA: TGTGCCAGCAGTTACGGGGGCGCGAACACTGAAGCTTTCTTT

size: NA
D: NA
V: TRBV3-1/TRBV3-2
J: TRBJ1-2
CDR3: CASSQGGGTNYGYTF
DNA: TGTGCCAGCAGCCAAGGTGGGGGGACTAACTATGGCTACACCTTC

size: NA
D: NA
V: TRBV7-9
J: TRBJ2-7
CDR3: CASSLTAYEQYF
DNA: TGTGCCAGCAGCTTAACAGCCTACGAGCAGTACTTC

size: NA
D: NA
V: TRBV6-5
J: TRBJ1-5
CDR3: CASSSTDSSNQPQHF
DNA: TGTGCCAGCAGTTCCACCGACAGTAGCAATCAGCCCCAGCATTTT

size: NA
D: NA
V: TRBV19
J: TRBJ1-1
CDR3: CASQDRMNTEAFF
DNA: TGTGCCAGTCAGGACAGAATGAACACTGAAGCTTTCTTT

size: NA
D: NA
V: TRBV6-1
J: TRBJ1-1
CDR3: CASSESSGRNTEAFF
DNA: TGTGCCAGCAGTGAGTCATCCGGGAGGAACACTGAAGCTTTCTTT

size: NA
D: NA
V: TRBV5-1
J: TRBJ1-5
CDR3: CASSLGAGDASQPQHF
DNA: TGCGCCAGCAGCTTGGGGGCAGGGGACGCAAGTCAGCCCCAGCATTTT

size: NA
D: NA
V: TRBV7-9
J: TRBJ1-2
CDR3: CASSSREGRSGYTF
DNA: TGTGCCAGCAGCTCCCGGGAGGGGAGGAGTGGCTACACCTTC

size: NA
D: NA
V: TRBV6-5
J: TRBJ2-3
CDR3: CASAHLGDTQYF
DNA: TGTGCCAGCGCGCATCTCGGGGATACGCAGTATTTT

size: NA
D: NA
V: TRBV11-2
J: TRBJ2-1
CDR3: CASSLVSGLDSNEQFF
DNA: TGTGCCAGCAGCTTAGTGTCGGGGTTGGATTCCAATGAGCAGTTCTTC

size: NA
D: NA
V: TRBV5-1
J: TRBJ2-5
CDR3: CASSLTGNSETQYF
DNA: TGCGCCAGCAGCTTGACCGGGAATTCAGAGACCCAGTACTTC

size: NA
D: NA
V: TRBV4-1
J: TRBJ2-3
CDR3: CASSQDYGPDTQYF
DNA: TGCGCCAGCAGCCAAGACTATGGTCCAGATACGCAGTATTTT

size: NA
D: NA
V: TRBV11-2
J: TRBJ2-3
CDR3: CASSGGDTQYF
DNA: TGTGCCAGCAGCGGAGGGGATACGCAGTATTTT

size: NA
D: NA
V: TRBV6-4
J: TRBJ2-2
CDR3: CASSGNGELFF
DNA: TGTGCCAGCAGTGGTAACGGGGAGCTGTTTTTT

size: NA
D: NA
V: TRBV28
J: TRBJ1-3
CDR3: CASSSDSFKRSGNTIYF
DNA: TGTGCCAGCAGCTCCGACAGCTTCAAACGCTCTGGAAACACCATATATTTT

size: NA
D: NA
V: TRBV6-2/TRBV6-3
J: TRBJ2-1
CDR3: CASSYLGGRLHEQFF
DNA: TGTGCCAGCAGTTACCTGGGAGGACGACTCCATGAGCAGTTCTTC

size: NA
D: TRBD2
V: TRBV25-1
J: TRBJ2-2
CDR3: CASSEYTGGDNTGELFF
DNA: TGTGCCAGCAGTGAATATACGGGGGGAGATAACACCGGGGAGCTGTTTTTT

size: NA
D: NA
V: TRBV19
J: TRBJ2-2
CDR3: CASSPTNTGELFF
DNA: TGTGCCAGTAGTCCCACGAACACCGGGGAGCTGTTTTTT

size: NA
D: NA
V: TRBV5-8
J: TRBJ2-7
CDR3: CASSLESPGFHEQYF
DNA: TGTGCCAGCAGCTTGGAGAGCCCAGGGTTCCACGAGCAGTACTTC

size: NA
D: NA
V: TRBV5-1
J: TRBJ2-3
CDR3: CASSLEPSTDTQYF
DNA: TGCGCCAGCAGCCTCGAGCCCAGCACAGATACGCAGTATTTT

size: NA
D: TRBD1
V: TRBV29-1
J: TRBJ2-7
CDR3: CSVVTGGSYEQYF
DNA: TGCAGCGTTGTGACAGGGGGGTCCTACGAGCAGTACTTC

size: NA
D: TRBD2
V: TRBV7-2
J: TRBJ2-3
CDR3: CASSLVGRSGGPGTDTQYF
DNA: TGTGCCAGCAGCTTAGTGGGAAGGAGCGGGGGCCCTGGCACAGATACGCAGTATTTT

size: NA
D: TRBD1
V: TRBV29-1
J: TRBJ2-2
CDR3: CSAGGKGARTGELFF
DNA: TGCAGCGCTGGAGGAAAGGGGGCGCGTACCGGGGAGCTGTTTTTT

size: NA
D: TRBD1
V: TRBV7-2
J: TRBJ2-5
CDR3: CASSLGQGVGTQYF
DNA: TGTGCCAGCAGCTTAGGACAGGGGGTGGGGACCCAGTACTTC

size: NA
D: NA
V: TRBV6-1
J: TRBJ1-2
CDR3: CASSERSRVYGYTF
DNA: TGTGCCAGCAGTGAGCGGAGTCGGGTCTATGGCTACACCTTC

size: NA
D: TRBD2
V: TRBV5-1
J: TRBJ2-2
CDR3: CASSLELALTGELFF
DNA: TGCGCCAGCAGCTTGGAACTAGCGCTTACCGGGGAGCTGTTTTTT

size: NA
D: NA
V: TRBV7-9
J: TRBJ1-1
CDR3: CASSQDTNTEAFF
DNA: TGTGCCAGCAGCCAGGACACTAACACTGAAGCTTTCTTT

size: NA
D: TRBD1
V: TRBV4-1
J: TRBJ1-1
CDR3: CASSQEASGQGRGWTEAFF
DNA: TGCGCCAGCAGCCAAGAGGCTTCGGGACAGGGAAGGGGGTGGACTGAAGCTTTCTTT

size: NA
D: NA
V: TRBV6-5
J: TRBJ1-1
CDR3: CASSYSQGSAFF
DNA: TGTGCCAGCAGTTACTCGCAGGGTTCAGCTTTCTTT

size: NA
D: NA
V: TRBV25-1
J: TRBJ1-4
CDR3: CASSGAGENLYEKLFF
DNA: TGTGCCAGCAGTGGGGCAGGGGAAAATCTTTATGAAAAACTGTTTTTT

size: NA
D: NA
V: TRBV4-2
J: TRBJ2-5
CDR3: CASSENGLMGAQETQYF
DNA: TGTGCCAGCAGCGAAAACGGACTGATGGGGGCCCAAGAGACCCAGTACTTC

size: NA
D: NA
V: TRBV6-5
J: TRBJ1-5
CDR3: CASSQGRGNQPQHF
DNA: TGTGCCAGCAGTCAGGGGAGGGGCAATCAGCCCCAGCATTTT

size: NA
D: NA
V: TRBV24-1
J: TRBJ1-6
CDR3: CATRGSSYNSPLHF
DNA: TGTGCCACCAGGGGGAGCTCCTATAATTCACCCCTCCACTTT

size: NA
D: TRBD1
V: TRBV6-6
J: TRBJ2-7
CDR3: CAIGQGAFYEQYF
DNA: TGTGCCATCGGACAGGGGGCTTTCTACGAGCAGTACTTC

size: NA
D: NA
V: TRBV19
J: TRBJ1-5
CDR3: CASSFLRKPSNQPQHF
DNA: TGTGCCAGTAGTTTTTTGCGGAAACCTAGCAATCAGCCCCAGCATTTT

size: NA
D: TRBD1
V: TRBV30
J: TRBJ1-5
CDR3: CAWSGVGKGAENQPQHF
DNA: TGTGCCTGGAGTGGGGTGGGGAAGGGGGCTGAGAATCAGCCCCAGCATTTT

size: NA
D: NA
V: TRBV15
J: TRBJ1-5
CDR3: CATSRDHNSNQPQHF
DNA: TGTGCCACCAGCAGAGACCACAATAGCAATCAGCCCCAGCATTTT

size: NA
D: NA
V: TRBV28
J: TRBJ2-7
CDR3: CASSFSGNEQYF
DNA: TGTGCCAGCAGTTTTTCCGGGAACGAGCAGTACTTC

size: few
D: NA
V: TRBV11-2
J: TRBJ1-6
CDR3: CASSLVIDNSPLHF
DNA: TGTGCCAGCAGCTTAGTTATAGATAATTCACCCCTCCACTTT

size: NA
D: TRBD1
V: TRBV7-2
J: TRBJ2-2
CDR3: CASSSGGRGELFF
DNA: TGTGCCAGCAGCTCAGGGGGTCGGGGGGAGCTGTTTTTT